This TCR beta chain was captured in a study of human T cells and chemical hapten exposure. TCRdb re-called the RACE reads through MiXCR, storing one row per CDR3 protein. In the table there are 380,000 or so distinct CDR3 sequences, 5.5% of which are singletons. Germline V gives CDR1 LGHNA, CDR2 YNFKEQ. After removal of 5 bases from V and 0 bases from J, the junction contained 13 bases not matched to a gene. This CDR3 spans 19 amino acids. As for time point: pre-sensitization, week 0. Treatment reported: therapeutic diphenylcyclopropenone sensitization with weekly scalp DPC. This clonotype originated in a woman aged 18-35 years with alopecia areata. Some clones in this sample may be carry-over from other donors' samples. The chain links TRBV4-2 to TRBJ2-6, with TRBD1 identical over 7 bases. This specimen was whole blood, taken in connection with sensitization to the hapten diphenylcyclopropenone (DPC). CDR3 residues: CASSSRTGTESSGANVLTF. DNA of the CDR3: TGTGCCAGCAGCAGTCGAACCGGGACAGAAAGCTCTGGGGCCAACGTCCTGACTTTC.